The rows below give T cell receptor beta chains drawn from one sample of a study of cytomegalovirus exposure and HLA in healthy donors. Profiling relied on immunoSEQ multiplex PCR, and the TCRdb table lists in-frame clones only, not all of them. The sample lists 74,000 or so clones; over 70% were seen once. The sample taken for sequencing was PBMCs. All receptors come from a woman aged 40-49 years in good health and CMV-seropositive. CDR3s include the opening cysteine and the closing phenylalanine or tryptophan. D genes are given only for firm matches. The size of a clone is reported for some rows only, either as once, few or many, or as a class for expanded clones.

D gene	V gene	J gene	CDR3 length	clone size	CDR3 protein	CDR3 DNA
.	TRBV5-1	TRBJ2-2	14	.	CASRLASGTGELFF	TGCGCCAGCAGATTGGCGTCCGGCACCGGGGAGCTGTTTTTT
TRBD2	TRBV5-8	TRBJ2-4	16	once	CASVWSRTSGGNIQYF	TGTGCCAGCGTGTGGAGCCGGACTAGCGGGGGGAACATTCAGTACTTC
.	TRBV2	TRBJ2-3	14	.	CASSGGASTDTQYF	TGTGCCAGCAGCGGCGGGGCTAGCACAGATACGCAGTATTTT
.	TRBV29-1	TRBJ1-4	15	.	CSVEDRGALGEKLFF	TGCAGCGTTGAAGACCGGGGGGCACTCGGTGAAAAACTGTTTTTT
.	TRBV6-4	TRBJ2-5	14	.	CASSDSWGDGTQYF	TGTGCCAGCAGTGACTCGTGGGGGGACGGGACCCAGTACTTC
.	TRBV30	TRBJ1-2	11	.	CAWTGEGWYTF	TGTGCCTGGACAGGGGAAGGATGGTACACCTTC
.	TRBV19	TRBJ1-1	14	.	CASSISGVNTEAFF	TGTGCCAGTAGTATATCGGGGGTGAACACTGAAGCTTTCTTT
TRBD2	TRBV5-1	TRBJ2-1	17	.	CASSLSRTSGSDNEQFF	TGCGCCAGCAGCCTCTCGCGGACTAGCGGGAGCGACAATGAGCAGTTCTTC
.	TRBV6-1	TRBJ1-5	14	.	CASSLKAGDQPQHF	TGTGCCAGCAGCCTAAAGGCAGGGGATCAGCCCCAGCATTTT
.	TRBV29-1	TRBJ2-3	15	.	CSVEEKGVQSDTQYF	TGCAGCGTTGAAGAAAAAGGAGTTCAGTCAGATACGCAGTATTTT
TRBD2	TRBV27	TRBJ2-1	16	.	CASSLPGLDPRNEQFF	TGTGCCAGCAGTCTCCCGGGACTAGACCCTCGTAATGAGCAGTTCTTC
.	TRBV15	TRBJ2-5	13	.	CATSNSLQETQYF	TGTGCCACCAGCAATAGCCTCCAAGAGACCCAGTACTTC
TRBD1	TRBV4-1	TRBJ1-6	19	.	CASSQMDRGQSSYNSPLHF	TGCGCCAGCAGCCAAATGGACAGGGGCCAGAGCTCCTATAATTCACCCCTCCACTTT
.	TRBV30	TRBJ2-2	14	.	CAWGKGGDTGELFF	TGTGCCTGGGGCAAAGGCGGGGACACCGGGGAGCTGTTTTTT
TRBD1	TRBV7-8	TRBJ2-6	18	.	CASSLGPGQGLGANVLTF	TGTGCCAGCAGCTTAGGACCGGGACAGGGTCTGGGGGCCAACGTCCTGACTTTC
TRBD1	TRBV28	TRBJ1-4	15	.	CASSLTGATNEKLFF	TGTGCCAGCAGCCTGACAGGGGCAACTAATGAAAAACTGTTTTTT
TRBD2	TRBV19	TRBJ2-7	15	.	CASTTTSGGPYEQYF	TGTGCCAGTACGACTACTAGCGGGGGCCCCTACGAGCAGTACTTC